The clone carrying this T cell receptor beta chain was observed at least ten times. These data belong to a study of neurological immune-mediated disorders. TCRdb processed the 5' RACE reads anew with MiXCR; each CDR3 protein has one entry. The sample includes some 46,000 distinct CDR3 sequences, around 4.5% of them seen just once. The CDR3 spans 11 residues. CDR1 is DFQATT, CDR2 SNEGSKA, per germline (reference sequence). The sequence was collected from a woman in her fifties or sixties with multiple sclerosis. The chain joins TRBV20-1 to TRBJ2-5; a weak D match, TRBD2 (6 bases). The sequencing input was PBMCs. CDR3 bases: TGCAGCGCGACTAGGGAAGAGACCCAGTACTTC. Amino acid sequence: CSATREETQYF.